This entry is about one T cell receptor (beta chain). Germline CDR1 SGHAT, CDR2 FQNNGV. The CDR3 totals 17 residues. V lost 5 bases, J lost 0 bases, and 10 bases stayed unmatched. Produced via immunoSEQ multiplex PCR; TCRdb's table is partial and in-frame only. The sample holds about 2.4 million clones, around 94% seen once. This specimen comes from a study of shared clonotypes between healthy human individuals. The gene calls are TRBV11-2 and TRBJ2-7, with 10 bases identical to TRBD1. The sequence came from a man younger than 30 in good health. The source material was naive CD4+ T cells sorted from blood. Stated subset: CD45RA+ positively selected. The CDR3 region is CASSQRQGARTSYEQYF. CDR3 bases: TGTGCCAGCAGCCAACGACAGGGGGCTCGTACCTCCTACGAGCAGTACTTC.